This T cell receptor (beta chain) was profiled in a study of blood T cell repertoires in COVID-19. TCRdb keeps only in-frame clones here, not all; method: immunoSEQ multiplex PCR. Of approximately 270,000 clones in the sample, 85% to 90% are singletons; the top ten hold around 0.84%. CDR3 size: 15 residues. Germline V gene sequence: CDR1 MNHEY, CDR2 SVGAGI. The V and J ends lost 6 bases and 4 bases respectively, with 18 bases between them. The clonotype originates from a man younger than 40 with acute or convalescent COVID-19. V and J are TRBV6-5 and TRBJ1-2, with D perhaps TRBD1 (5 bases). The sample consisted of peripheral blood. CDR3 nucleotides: TGTGCCAGCAGGTTAGGAGGAGGGGCTGGCTATGGCTACACCTTC. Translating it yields CASRLGGGAGYGYTF.